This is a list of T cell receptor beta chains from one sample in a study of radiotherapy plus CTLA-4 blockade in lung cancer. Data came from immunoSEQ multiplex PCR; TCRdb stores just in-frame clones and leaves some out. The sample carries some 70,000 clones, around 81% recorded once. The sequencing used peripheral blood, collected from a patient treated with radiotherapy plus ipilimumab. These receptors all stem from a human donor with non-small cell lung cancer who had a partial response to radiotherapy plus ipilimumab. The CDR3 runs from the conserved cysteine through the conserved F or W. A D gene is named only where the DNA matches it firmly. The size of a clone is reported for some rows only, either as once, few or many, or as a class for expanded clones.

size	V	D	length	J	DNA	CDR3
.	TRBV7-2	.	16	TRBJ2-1	TGTGCCAGCAGCTCCGGGAGTCCTCGGCTGAACAATGAGCAGTTCTTC	CASSSGSPRLNNEQFF
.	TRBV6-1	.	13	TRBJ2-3	TGTGCCAGCACGGTACCTGGCACAGATACGCAGTATTTT	CASTVPGTDTQYF
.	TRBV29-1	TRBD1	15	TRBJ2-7	TGCAGCGTTGAAGGGGTTGGGACAGAAACCTACGAGCAGTACTTC	CSVEGVGTETYEQYF
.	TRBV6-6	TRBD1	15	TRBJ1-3	TGTGCCAGCAGACTACAGGGGGCCTCTGGAAACACCATATATTTT	CASRLQGASGNTIYF
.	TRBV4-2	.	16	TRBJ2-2	TGTGCCAGCAGCCCAAATCGTGTAACTACTACCGGGGAGCTGTTTTTT	CASSPNRVTTTGELFF
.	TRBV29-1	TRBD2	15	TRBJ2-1	TGCAGCGTGATTCCGGGACTAGGCGGACCTAATGAGCAGTTCTTC	CSVIPGLGGPNEQFF
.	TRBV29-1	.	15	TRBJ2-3	TGCAGCGTCGTGAGGGAAATTGGGAGCACAGATACGCAGTATTTT	CSVVREIGSTDTQYF
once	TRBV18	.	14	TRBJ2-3	TGTGCCAGCTCACCCTTGGCGGATCCAGATACGCAGTATTTT	CASSPLADPDTQYF
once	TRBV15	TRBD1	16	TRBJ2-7	TGTGCCACCAGCAGAGATTACGGGACAGGGGAAATCGAGCAGTACTTC	CATSRDYGTGEIEQYF
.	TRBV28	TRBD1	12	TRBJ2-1	TGTGCCAGCAGTTCCCCAGGGGGTGAGCAGTTCTTC	CASSSPGGEQFF
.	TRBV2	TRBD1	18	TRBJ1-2	TGTGCCAGCAGGCCCAGACAGGGGGCAGGCGTAGAGACCGCGGGCTACACCTTC	CASRPRQGAGVETAGYTF
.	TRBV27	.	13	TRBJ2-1	TGTGCCAGCCGAGGGCGATCCTACAATGAGCAGTTCTTC	CASRGRSYNEQFF
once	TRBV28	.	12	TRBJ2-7	TGTGCCAGCAGTTCGACAACGTACGAGCAGTACTTC	CASSSTTYEQYF
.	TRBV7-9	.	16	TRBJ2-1	TGTGCCAGCACCTCCTCGGGGGGCCGCTCCTACAATGAGCAGTTCTTC	CASTSSGGRSYNEQFF
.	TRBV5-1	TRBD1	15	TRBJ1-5	TGCGCCAGCAGCCTTGGGACAGTGGGCAATCAGCCCCAGCATTTT	CASSLGTVGNQPQHF
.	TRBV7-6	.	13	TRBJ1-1	TGTGCCAGCAGCTTGGGAGGATTCACTGAAGCTTTCTTT	CASSLGGFTEAFF
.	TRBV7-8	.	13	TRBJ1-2	TGTGCCAGCAGCCCCCCCGGGGGGTATGGCTACACCTTC	CASSPPGGYGYTF
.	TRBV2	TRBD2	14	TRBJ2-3	TGTGCCAGCAGGTGGACTAGCGGCACAGATACGCAGTATTTT	CASRWTSGTDTQYF
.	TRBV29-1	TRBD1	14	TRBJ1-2	TGCAGCGTGGAACCGACAGGGGCCTACTATGGCTACACCTTC	CSVEPTGAYYGYTF
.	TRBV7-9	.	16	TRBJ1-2	TGTGCCAGCAGCTTAGCGGGGGCCGGTCTCCGAGGTGGCTACACCTTC	CASSLAGAGLRGGYTF
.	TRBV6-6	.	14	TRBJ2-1	TGTGCCAGCAAAGGGCAGGGAATCCTCAATGAGCAGTTCTTC	CASKGQGILNEQFF
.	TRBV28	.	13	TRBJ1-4	TGTGCCAGCAGTTTAGGGCATCACGAAAAACTGTTTTTT	CASSLGHHEKLFF
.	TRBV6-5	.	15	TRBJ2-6	TGTGCCAGCAGGACTGGAGGGTCTGGGGCCAACGTCCTGACTTTC	CASRTGGSGANVLTF
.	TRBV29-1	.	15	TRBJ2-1	TGCAGCGTTGAAGATGTTGACTACCCTGGAAATGAGCAGTTCTTC	CSVEDVDYPGNEQFF
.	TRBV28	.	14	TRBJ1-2	TGTGCCAGCAGTTTCGGCGGGCAGGACCATGGCTACACCTTC	CASSFGGQDHGYTF
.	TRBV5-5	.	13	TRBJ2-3	TGTGCCAGCTGGGGGGAGTTTGCAGATACGCAGTATTTT	CASWGEFADTQYF
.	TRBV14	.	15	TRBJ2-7	TGTGCCAGCAGCCAAGATAGGAGGCCTTGGGAGGAGCAGTACTTC	CASSQDRRPWEEQYF
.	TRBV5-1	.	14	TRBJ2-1	TGCGCCAGCAGCTTGGATGGCAGGGAAAATGAGCAGTTCTTC	CASSLDGRENEQFF
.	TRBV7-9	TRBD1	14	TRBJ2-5	TGTGCCAGCAGCCCATCAGGGGGCTCGGAGACCCAGTACTTC	CASSPSGGSETQYF
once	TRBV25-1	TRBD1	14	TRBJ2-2	TGTGCCAGCCTGGGACAGGGAAACACCGGGGAGCTGTTTTTT	CASLGQGNTGELFF
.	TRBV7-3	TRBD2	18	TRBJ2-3	TGTGCCAGCAGCTTACTCCCTGGAGTAGCGGGCCGCACAGATACGCAGTATTTT	CASSLLPGVAGRTDTQYF
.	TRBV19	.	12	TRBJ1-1	TGTGCCAGTATGTTAGGAGGGACTGAAGCTTTCTTT	CASMLGGTEAFF
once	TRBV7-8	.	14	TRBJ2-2	TGTGCCAGCAGCTCAGGACAGCTCACCGGGGAGCTGTTTTTT	CASSSGQLTGELFF
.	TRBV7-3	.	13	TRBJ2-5	TGTGCCAGCAGCTTAGGGGCCGGGGAGACCCAGTACTTC	CASSLGAGETQYF
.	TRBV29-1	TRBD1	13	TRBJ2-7	TGCAGCGCCCGAGGGGGCAGGTCCTACGAGCAGTACTTC	CSARGGRSYEQYF
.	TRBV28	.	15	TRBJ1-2	TGTGCCAGCAGTTTTGATCCACAGGGTCCTCTAGGCTACACCTTC	CASSFDPQGPLGYTF
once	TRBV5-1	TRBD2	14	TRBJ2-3	TGCGCCAGCAGCTTGGGACTAGCGACAGATACGCAGTATTTT	CASSLGLATDTQYF
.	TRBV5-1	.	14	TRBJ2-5	TGCGCCAGCTTACGGGTGGGCGGAGGAGAGACCCAGTACTTC	CASLRVGGGETQYF
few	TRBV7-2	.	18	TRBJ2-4	TGTGCCAGCAGCTTAAGGTGGGCCCTCCAAGGAGCCAAAAACATTCAGTACTTC	CASSLRWALQGAKNIQYF
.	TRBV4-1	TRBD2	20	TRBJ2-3	TGCGCCAGCAGCCGCTCTCCTCCCGGGACTAGCGGCGCTAGCACAGATACGCAGTATTTT	CASSRSPPGTSGASTDTQYF